This is a list of T cell receptor beta chains from one sample in a study of neurological immune-mediated disorders. TCRdb re-derived calls from the 5' RACE reads in MiXCR, one entry per CDR3 protein. The repertoire has fewer than 40,000 distinct CDR3 sequences, approximately 5.4% of them found once; the top ten carry around 1.9%. Sequenced input: CD4+ T cells from blood. The receptors come from a woman between 50 and 59 years old in good health. CDR3s leave out the opening cysteine and the closing phenylalanine or tryptophan. Fields, in order: J gene, V gene, D gene, CDR3 protein. D genes are given only for firm matches.

j_gene: TRBJ2-7
v_gene: TRBV5-1
d_gene: NA
CDR3aa: ASSYQTGSDEQY

j_gene: TRBJ2-7
v_gene: TRBV9
d_gene: TRBD1
CDR3aa: ASSPRTGGTYEQY

j_gene: TRBJ2-3
v_gene: TRBV28
d_gene: TRBD1
CDR3aa: ASSLGQITDTQY

j_gene: TRBJ2-1
v_gene: TRBV5-1
d_gene: NA
CDR3aa: ASRVNYNEQF

j_gene: TRBJ1-1
v_gene: TRBV11-2
d_gene: NA
CDR3aa: ASSLDPTGTEAF

j_gene: TRBJ2-7
v_gene: TRBV20-1
d_gene: NA
CDR3aa: SVNGHSSYEQY

j_gene: TRBJ1-2
v_gene: TRBV5-6
d_gene: NA
CDR3aa: ASSPDGAGPNYGYT

j_gene: TRBJ2-7
v_gene: TRBV3-1
d_gene: TRBD1
CDR3aa: ASSLTGDEQY

j_gene: TRBJ1-1
v_gene: TRBV9
d_gene: NA
CDR3aa: ASSDGLNTEAF

j_gene: TRBJ2-7
v_gene: TRBV6-6
d_gene: TRBD1
CDR3aa: ASSYDRGGEQY

j_gene: TRBJ2-3
v_gene: TRBV6-1
d_gene: NA
CDR3aa: ASSEVTDTQY

j_gene: TRBJ1-1
v_gene: TRBV20-1
d_gene: TRBD1
CDR3aa: SAVQGGTEAF

j_gene: TRBJ2-1
v_gene: TRBV12-3/TRBV12-4
d_gene: NA
CDR3aa: ASSLRGSDEQF

j_gene: TRBJ2-1
v_gene: TRBV10-3
d_gene: NA
CDR3aa: AISEGKGSATYNEQF

j_gene: TRBJ2-7
v_gene: TRBV20-1
d_gene: NA
CDR3aa: SVTGSPSYEQY

j_gene: TRBJ1-2
v_gene: TRBV28
d_gene: NA
CDR3aa: ASSPPHVYGYT

j_gene: TRBJ1-1
v_gene: TRBV27
d_gene: NA
CDR3aa: ASRSLGSGVDTEAF

j_gene: TRBJ2-5
v_gene: TRBV6-6
d_gene: TRBD1
CDR3aa: ASSTDRGRETQY